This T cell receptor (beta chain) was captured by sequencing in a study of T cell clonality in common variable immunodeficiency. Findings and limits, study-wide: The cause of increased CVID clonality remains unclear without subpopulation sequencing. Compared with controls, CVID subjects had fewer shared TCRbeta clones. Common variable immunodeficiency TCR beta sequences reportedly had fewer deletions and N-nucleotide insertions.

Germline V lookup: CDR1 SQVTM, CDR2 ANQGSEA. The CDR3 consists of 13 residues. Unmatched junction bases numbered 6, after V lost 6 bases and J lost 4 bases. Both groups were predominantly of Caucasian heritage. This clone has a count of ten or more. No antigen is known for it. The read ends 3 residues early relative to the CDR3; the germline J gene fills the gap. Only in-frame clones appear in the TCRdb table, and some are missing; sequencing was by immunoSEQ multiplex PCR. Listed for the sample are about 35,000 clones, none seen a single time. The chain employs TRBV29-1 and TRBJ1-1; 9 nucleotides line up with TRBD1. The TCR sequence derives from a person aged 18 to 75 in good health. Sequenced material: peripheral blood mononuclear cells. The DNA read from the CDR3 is TGCAGCGTAACAGGGGGCAGGGGCACTGAA. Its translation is CSVTGGRGTE. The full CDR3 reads CSVTGGRGTEAFF.